The rows below give T cell receptor beta chains drawn from one sample of a study of beta chain features in type 1 diabetes. Measured with immunoSEQ multiplex PCR; TCRdb has only the in-frame clones, and not every one. Of 600,000 to 700,000 clones listed, under 15% are singletons. Sequencing used naive CD4+ T cells from blood. All receptors come from a man between 25 and 39 years old with type 1 diabetes. CDR3s include the opening cysteine and the closing phenylalanine or tryptophan.

j_call v_call cdr3_aa
TRBJ2-3 TRBV7-2 CASSFLRDTQYF
TRBJ1-4 TRBV7-6 CASSLRQGLNEKLFF
TRBJ1-5 TRBV9 CASSDGGGNQPQHF
TRBJ2-1 TRBV9 CASSVENGGKNNEQFF
TRBJ2-5 TRBV7-2 CASSPDRQETQYF
TRBJ2-2 TRBV30 CAWTYRVSGELFF
TRBJ2-7 TRBV10-3 CAISEGAGTGSYEQYF
TRBJ2-3 TRBV11-2 CASREEADTQYF
TRBJ1-2 TRBV28 CASSLSTGGRGYTF
TRBJ1-1 TRBV5-1 CASSLEDPGNTEAFF
TRBJ2-6 TRBV4-2 CASSQDNSGANVLTF
TRBJ1-2 TRBV29-1 CSVGASAYLQGYTF
TRBJ2-3 TRBV4-3 CASSQVLAGGADTQYF
TRBJ2-5 TRBV11-1 CASSYAPRTQYF
TRBJ2-7 TRBV7-6 CASSKGAGSDEQYF
TRBJ2-1 TRBV5-1 CASRAGTAPYNEQFF
TRBJ2-5 TRBV28 CASGKSSVRETQYF
TRBJ2-3 TRBV7-2 CATRGPSTDTQYF
TRBJ1-2 TRBV6-6 CASSYSGIYGYTF
TRBJ2-7 TRBV30 CAWEENGGLGFNEQYF
TRBJ1-4 TRBV18 CASSPEQGANEKLFF
TRBJ1-1 TRBV10-2 CASGQGNTEAFF
TRBJ2-7 TRBV6-6 CASSYETYYEQYF
TRBJ2-7 TRBV5-6 CASSRAGGRAFYEQYF
TRBJ1-2 TRBV7-9 CASSLGGLGYGYTF
TRBJ2-6 TRBV9 CASSVPQETSPGGANVLTF
TRBJ1-5 TRBV18 CASSAGWEVNQPQHF
TRBJ2-3 TRBV5-1 CASSSPWGGTDTQYF
TRBJ1-6 TRBV19 CASRSVSRNSPLHF
TRBJ1-1 TRBV9 CASSVEETVSAAFF
TRBJ2-3 TRBV7-2 CASSLQEATDTQYF
TRBJ2-7 TRBV7-6 CASSPTNTYEQYF
TRBJ1-2 TRBV4-3 CASSQGPGQGVYGYTF
TRBJ1-1 TRBV7-9 CASSLGGLNTEAFF
TRBJ2-5 TRBV2 CANAGGTRETQYF
TRBJ2-7 TRBV7-2 CATRPGQGSYEQYF
TRBJ2-7 TRBV14 CASSPDWGRDEQYF
TRBJ2-1 TRBV4-1 CASSQVPITGTGGGNEQFF
TRBJ2-2 TRBV4-2 CASSQSRTALTGELFF
TRBJ2-5 TRBV6-1 CATDRGPKGETQYF
TRBJ1-4 TRBV30 CAWTIGTPQLGRLFF
TRBJ1-5 TRBV27 CASSLSLGGNQPQHF